Listed below are T cell receptor beta chains from one sample, sequenced in a study of Graves' ophthalmopathy and Graves' hyperthyroidism. TCRdb re-called the multiplex PCR reads through MiXCR, storing one row per CDR3 protein. The data contain about 400,000 distinct CDR3 sequences, about a sixth of them singletons. The source material was peripheral blood. The receptor source for this set is a woman younger than 30 with Graves' ophthalmopathy. Each CDR3 is given with its conserved first and last residue. Each record gives: J gene, V gene, D gene, clone size, CDR3 DNA, CDR3 protein. D genes are given only for firm matches. Expanded clones are given a class, and other clones once, few, many or no size at all.

>TRBJ2-4|TRBV14|NA|NA
TGTGCCAGCAGCCGCTCCTTAGAATACATTCAGTACTTC
CASSRSLEYIQYF
>TRBJ2-5|TRBV29-1|NA|many
TGCAGCGTTGTAGAAGGGGGAGAGACCCAGTACTTC
CSVVEGGETQYF
>TRBJ2-7|TRBV12-3/TRBV12-4|NA|many
TGTGCCAGCAGTTGGACAGCCTACGAGCAGTACTTC
CASSWTAYEQYF
>TRBJ2-5|TRBV11-2|TRBD2|many
TGTGCCAGCAGCCCCGGGACTAGCGGGACCTCCTACCAAGAGACCCAGTACTTC
CASSPGTSGTSYQETQYF
>TRBJ1-3|TRBV28|NA|many
TGTGCCAGCAGTTCATCTGGGAGGAGCTCTGGAAACACCATATATTTT
CASSSSGRSSGNTIYF
>TRBJ1-1|TRBV12-3/TRBV12-4|NA|many
TGTGCCAGCAGTATCCCTTCGATACCTGAAGCTTTCTTT
CASSIPSIPEAFF
>TRBJ2-2|TRBV20-1|TRBD1|NA
TGCAGTGCTAGAGATGCGGACAGGGCTCTTGGGGAGCTGTTTTTT
CSARDADRALGELFF
>TRBJ1-2|TRBV28|NA|many
TGTGCCAGCACCAAATACTATGGCTACACCTTC
CASTKYYGYTF
>TRBJ2-2|TRBV4-2|NA|NA
TGTGCCAGCAGCCCAACCAAAACCGGGGAGCTGTTTTTT
CASSPTKTGELFF
>TRBJ2-7|TRBV3-1|TRBD2|NA
TGTGCCAGCAGCCAAGCCCGACTAGCGGGAGACCAGTACTTC
CASSQARLAGDQYF
>TRBJ2-7|TRBV20-1|TRBD1|many
TGCAGTGCTAGGGACAGGCTGACCCACTACGAGCAGTACTTC
CSARDRLTHYEQYF